This T cell receptor beta chain was recovered during a study of cytomegalovirus exposure and HLA in healthy donors. Study background: T cells numbering about 200 million yielded 100 million to 120 million unique TCR beta sequences in an earlier analysis.

PCR employed 60 Vbeta and 13 Jbeta primers. The method was immunoSEQ multiplex PCR; TCRdb's version includes in-frame clones alone and lacks a portion of them. The top ten clones hold under 2% of a sample with roughly 100,000 clones, approximately 72% of them seen once. Regarding this clone: Antigen: not known.

Broader study findings: A list of approximately 160 TCR beta chains associated with cytomegalovirus was given.

V shed 1 base, J shed 5 bases, and the junction held 13 bases outside the gene matches. Germline V gene data show CDR1 as SGHAT and CDR2 as FQNNGV. The CDR3 is 19 amino acids. The chain joins TRBV11-2 to TRBJ2-1; 11 bases are shared with TRBD2. Sample: PBMCs. The TCR comes from a middle-aged woman in good health and CMV-seronegative. CDR3 protein: CASSLVLSLAGEGNNEQFF. Here the CDR3 DNA reads TGTGCCAGCAGCTTAGTCTTGTCACTAGCGGGAGAAGGGAACAATGAGCAGTTCTTC. The full variable domain, with the rest looked up from reference TRBV11-2 and TRBJ2-1, is EAGVAQSPRYKIIEKRQSVAFWCNPISGHATLYWYQQILGQGPKLLIQFQNNGVVDDSQLPKDRFSAERLKGVDSTLKIQPAKLEDSAVYLCASSLVLSLAGEGNNEQFFGPGTRLTVL.